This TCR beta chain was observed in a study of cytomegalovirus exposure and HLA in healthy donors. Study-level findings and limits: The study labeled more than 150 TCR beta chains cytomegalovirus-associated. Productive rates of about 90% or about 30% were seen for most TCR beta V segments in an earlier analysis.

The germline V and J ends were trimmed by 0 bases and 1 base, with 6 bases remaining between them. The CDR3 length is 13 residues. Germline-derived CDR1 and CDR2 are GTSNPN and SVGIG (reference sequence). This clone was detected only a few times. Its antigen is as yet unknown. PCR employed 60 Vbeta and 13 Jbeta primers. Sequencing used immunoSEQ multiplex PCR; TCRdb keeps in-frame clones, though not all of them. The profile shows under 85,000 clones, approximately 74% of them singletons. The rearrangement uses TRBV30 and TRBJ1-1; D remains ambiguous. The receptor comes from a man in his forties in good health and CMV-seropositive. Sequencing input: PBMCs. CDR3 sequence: CAWSVHQNTEAFF. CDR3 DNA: TGTGCCTGGAGTGTACATCAGAACACTGAAGCTTTCTTT.